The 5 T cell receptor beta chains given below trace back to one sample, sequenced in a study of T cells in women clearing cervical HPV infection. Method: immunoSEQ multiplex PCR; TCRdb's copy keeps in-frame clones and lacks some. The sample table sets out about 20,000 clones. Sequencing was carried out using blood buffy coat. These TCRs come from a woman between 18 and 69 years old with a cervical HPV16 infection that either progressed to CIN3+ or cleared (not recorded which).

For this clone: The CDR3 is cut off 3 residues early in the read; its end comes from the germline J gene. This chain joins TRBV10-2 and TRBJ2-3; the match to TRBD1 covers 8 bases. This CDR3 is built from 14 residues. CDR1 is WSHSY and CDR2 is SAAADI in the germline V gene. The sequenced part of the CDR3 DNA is TGCGCCAGCAGTGCGGACAGGGATAGACAGCCG. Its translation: CASSADRDRQP. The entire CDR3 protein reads CASSADRDRQPQYF.

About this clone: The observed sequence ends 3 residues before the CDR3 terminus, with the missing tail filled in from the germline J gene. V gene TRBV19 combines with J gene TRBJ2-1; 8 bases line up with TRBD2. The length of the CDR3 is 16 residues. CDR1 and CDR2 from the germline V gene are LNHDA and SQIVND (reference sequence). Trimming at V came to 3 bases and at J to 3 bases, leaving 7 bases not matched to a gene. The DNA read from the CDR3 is TGTGCCAGTAGTATGAGGAGCGGGAGTTTCTACAATGAG. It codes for CASSMRSGSFYNE. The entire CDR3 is CASSMRSGSFYNEQFF.

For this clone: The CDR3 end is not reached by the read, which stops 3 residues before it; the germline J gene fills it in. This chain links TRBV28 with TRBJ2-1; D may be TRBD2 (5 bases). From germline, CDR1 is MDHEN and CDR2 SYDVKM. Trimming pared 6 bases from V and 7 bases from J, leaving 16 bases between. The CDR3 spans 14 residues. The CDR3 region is CASSVLDPRNEQFF. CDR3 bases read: TGTGCCAGCAGCGTACTAGATCCTCGGAATGAG. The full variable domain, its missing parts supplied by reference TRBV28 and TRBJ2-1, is DVKVTQSSRYLVKRTGEKVFLECVQDMDHENMFWYRQDPGLGLRLIYFSYDVKMKEKGDIPEGYSVSREKKERFSLILESASTNQTSMYLCASSVLDPRNEQFFGPGTRLTVL.

Incomplete CDR3 DNA: TGCAGTGCCCTCGGGACAGGAATCAACTATGGC. It encodes CSALGTGINYG. The complete CDR3 protein is CSALGTGINYGYTF. The V gene is TRBV20-1, the J gene TRBJ1-2; 8 bases are shared with TRBD1. Sequencing ends 3 residues short of the CDR3 end; the germline J gene provides the rest. Germline V lookup: CDR1 DFQATT, CDR2 SNEGSKA (reference sequence). V dropped 6 bases and J dropped 2; count of bases not matched to a gene: 8. The CDR3 runs to 14 residues.

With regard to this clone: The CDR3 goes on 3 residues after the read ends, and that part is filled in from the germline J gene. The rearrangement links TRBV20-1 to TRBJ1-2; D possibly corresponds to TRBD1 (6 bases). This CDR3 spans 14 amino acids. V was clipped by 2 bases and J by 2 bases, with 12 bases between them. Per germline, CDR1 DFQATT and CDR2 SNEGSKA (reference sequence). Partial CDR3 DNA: TGCAGTGCTAGAAATACCGGACAGAACTATGGC. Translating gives CSARNTGQNYG. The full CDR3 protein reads CSARNTGQNYGYTF.